A single sample gave rise to the 27 T cell receptor beta chains below, sequenced in a study of molecular identifiers for immune sequencing clone quantification. TCRdb recomputed calls from the PCR reads with MiXCR, one row per CDR3 protein. The repertoire has 400,000 to 600,000 distinct CDR3 sequences, roughly 24% of them found once; the top ten carry just over 0.75%. Source material: naive CD8+ T cells from blood, with Jurkat cell RNA spiked in. Subset in this sample: FACS-sorted CD8+CD4-CCR7+CD45RA+ naive T cells. The receptors shown here come from a human donor in good health. Some libraries in this study had Jurkat cell RNA spiked in.

The J gene is TRBJ2-7, the V gene TRBV4-3; unclear D gene. Looked up from germline, CDR1 is LGHNA and CDR2 is YSLEER. The CDR3 extends over 11 amino acids. V gave up 6 bases and J gave up 5 bases, with 8 bases separating them. The DNA for the CDR3 is TGCGCCAGCAGTAATCTAAACGAGCAGTACTTC. Residues: CASSNLNEQYF.

This clonotype was seen a single time. The chain employs TRBV28 and TRBJ1-1; TRBD1 might be the D (5 bases). The germline gives CDR1 MDHEN, CDR2 SYDVKM. CDR3 size: 15 residues. Trimming left V 4 bases short and J 7 bases short, with 19 bases between. DNA for the CDR3: TGTGCCAGCAGTTCTACCGGGACGGGGCAGGGTGAAGCTTTCTTT. Protein: CASSSTGTGQGEAFF.

In regard to this clonotype: It may be a read error: a sequence one base away is much more abundant. The V and J genes are TRBV28 and TRBJ2-7, with TRBD1 identical over 8 bases. Germline V CDR1 and CDR2: MDHEN, SYDVKM. This CDR3 comprises 11 residues. The DNA for the CDR3 is TGTGCCAGCAGTTTAGGGGGACAGGCAAACTTC. Amino acid sequence: CASSLGGQANF.

The J gene is TRBJ2-7, the V gene TRBV6-6, with 12 bases that match TRBD2. The CDR3 spans 16 residues. Trimming cost V 2 bases and J 0 bases; bases outside gene matches: 2. In germline, CDR1 is MNHNY, CDR2 SVGAGI (reference sequence). The CDR3 is CASSYQTSGSSYEQYF. CDR3 nucleotides: TGTGCCAGCAGTTACCAGACTAGCGGGAGCTCCTACGAGCAGTACTTC.

This clonotype was observed many times. The V and J genes are TRBV7-8 and TRBJ2-2; TRBD2 might be the D (5 bases). Per germline, CDR1 SGHVS and CDR2 FQNEAQ. With 7 bases removed from V and 9 bases from J, the gap between germline ends came to 18 bases. This CDR3 has 14 residues. CDR3 DNA sequence: TGTGCCAGCAACCTACTAGGTGGATCCCGGGAGCTGTTTTTT. This codes for CASNLLGGSRELFF. The full variable domain, with the rest looked up from reference TRBV7-8 and TRBJ2-2, is GAGVSQSPRYKVAKRGQDVALRCDPISGHVSLFWYQQALGQGPEFLTYFQNEAQLDKSGLPSDRFFAERPEGSVSTLKIQRTQQEDSAVYLCASNLLGGSRELFFGEGSRLTVL.

This sequence joins TRBV30 and TRBJ2-3; TRBD2 matches 10 bases. The CDR3 length is 15 residues. Germline V gene data show CDR1 as GTSNPN and CDR2 as SVGIG (reference sequence). Germline trimming cut 2 bases from V and 6 bases from J; bases unmatched to any gene: 8. The CDR3 sequence: CAWSRTAGGLDTQYF. Here the CDR3 DNA reads TGTGCCTGGAGTCGAACAGCGGGGGGGCTGGATACGCAGTATTTT.

The gene calls are TRBV4-2 and TRBJ1-4, with D possibly being TRBD1 (5 bases). The ends were cut back, 3 bases at V and 7 bases at J, with 6 bases in the middle. Germline lookup yields CDR1 LGHNA and CDR2 YNFKEQ. This CDR3 is 12 amino acids long. This CDR3 is CASSHGGEKLFF. DNA of the CDR3: TGTGCCAGCAGCCATGGGGGTGAAAAACTGTTTTTT.

In regard to this clonotype: A junction end diverges from the germline sequence, so it may reflect a read error. This chain connects TRBV4-2 to TRBJ1-1; D ambiguous. The CDR3 runs to 14 residues. Germline assignment: CDR1 LGHNA and CDR2 YNFKEQ. Here the CDR3 reads CASSQSGIFTEALF. For the CDR3, the DNA is TGTGCCAGCAGCCAAAGCGGCATTTTCACTGAAGCTTTATTT.

A few counts support this clonotype. The rearrangement uses TRBV6-2 or TRBV6-3 and TRBJ2-3; D is unclear. Per germline, CDR1 MNHEY and CDR2 SVGEGT. The length of the CDR3 is 14 residues. Trimming pared 2 bases from V and 3 bases from J, leaving 9 bases between. CDR3 residues: CASSYVERTDTQYF. For the CDR3, the DNA is TGTGCCAGCAGTTACGTGGAGAGAACAGATACGCAGTATTTT.

Concerning this clonotype: This clone may be a read error of a much larger clone one base away. The chain joins TRBV6-5 to TRBJ1-1; D ambiguous. CDR3 length equals 14 residues. The germline gives CDR1 MNHEY, CDR2 SVGAGI. CDR3 DNA sequence: TGTGCCAGCAGTCACTCCGAGACGGACGAAAGGGCTTTCTTT. It yields the protein CASSHSETDERAFF.

The J gene is TRBJ2-1, the V gene TRBV20-1, with a weak D call TRBD2 (7 bases). V was shortened by 3 bases and J by 4 bases, with 16 bases between the two germline ends. Germline V gene sequence: CDR1 DFQATT, CDR2 SNEGSKA (reference sequence). The CDR3 is 15 amino acids. In DNA, the CDR3 is TGCAGTGCTAGGGCTTTGGGGGGGCCATACAATGAGCAGTTCTTC. This codes for CSARALGGPYNEQFF.

A few counts support this clonotype. The gene calls are TRBV20-1 and TRBJ2-3; D is undetermined. Trimming shortened V by 0 bases and J by 4 bases, and 11 bases separated the two germline ends. From germline, CDR1 is DFQATT and CDR2 SNEGSKA (reference sequence). The CDR3 length is 14 residues. CDR3 sequence reads: CSARDLRWADTQYF. The DNA for the CDR3 is TGCAGTGCTAGAGATCTTCGGTGGGCAGATACGCAGTATTTT.

This clonotype was counted between two and nine times. This chain uses TRBV5-5 with TRBJ2-2; 12 positions agree with TRBD2. The length of the CDR3 is 16 residues. The V gene end was trimmed by 6 bases and the J gene end by 5 bases; junction bases not matched to a gene: 8. Germline-derived CDR1 and CDR2 are SGHKS and YYEKEE (reference sequence). The CDR3 here is CASTPASGGATGELFF. The CDR3 coding sequence is TGTGCCAGCACGCCCGCTAGCGGGGGGGCAACCGGGGAGCTGTTTTTT.

This clonotype was recorded a few times. The genes are TRBV7-9 and TRBJ1-5, with 7 bases matching TRBD1. The germline gives CDR1 SEHNR, CDR2 FQNEAQ (reference sequence). This CDR3 region has 16 residues. V dropped 1 base and J dropped 4; count of bases not matched to a gene: 7. The CDR3 reads CASSLGVGGLNQPQHF. The CDR3 DNA sequence: TGTGCCAGCAGCTTAGGGGTAGGGGGCTTGAATCAGCCCCAGCATTTT.

This clonotype was counted a few times. The rearrangement uses TRBV27 and TRBJ2-7; a weak D match, TRBD1 (6 bases). This CDR3 is built from 15 residues. CDR1 is MNHEY and CDR2 is SMNVEV in the germline V gene (reference sequence). The ends were cut back, 4 bases at V and 0 bases at J, with 13 bases in the middle. The CDR3: CASSSVDRYSYEQYF. In DNA, the CDR3 is TGTGCCAGCAGTTCCGTAGACAGGTACTCCTACGAGCAGTACTTC.

The V gene is TRBV7-9, the J gene TRBJ2-5; D might be TRBD1 (6 bases). V was pared by 5 bases and J by 0 bases, with 10 bases between. The CDR3 consists of 14 residues. Germline V gives CDR1 SEHNR, CDR2 FQNEAQ (reference sequence). The CDR3 DNA reads TGTGCCAGCAGCCAGAGGGGGAACCAAGAGACCCAGTACTTC. This codes for CASSQRGNQETQYF.

This clonotype showed up many times. V gene TRBV7-9 combines with J gene TRBJ1-5; 7 bases align to TRBD1. This CDR3 region has 16 residues. The germline V gene has CDR1 SEHNR and CDR2 FQNEAQ (reference sequence). Trimming at V came to 3 bases and at J to 1 base, leaving 6 bases not matched to a gene. DNA of the CDR3: TGTGCCAGCAGCTTTGGGGCAGGGGGAAGCAATCAGCCCCAGCATTTT. It encodes CASSFGAGGSNQPQHF.

Worth noting for this clonotype: This may be a read error: a much more frequent sequence differs by one nucleotide. This chain joins TRBV7-2 and TRBJ2-5; D is perhaps TRBD2 (6 bases). V lost 5 bases to trimming and J lost 2 bases, with 21 bases between them. CDR3 length: 17 residues. Germline CDR1 and CDR2: SGHTA and FQGNSA. The DNA for the CDR3 is TGTACCAGCAGCGAAAAACGGGAGTCAACCGAGCAAGAGACCCAGTACTTC. Translating it yields CTSSEKRESTEQETQYF.

This clonotype was seen more than once but under ten times. The chain combines TRBV9 with TRBJ1-1, with TRBD1 matching 9 bases. CDR3 size: 14 residues. V lost 0 bases to trimming and J lost 6 bases; unmatched junction nucleotides: 3. From germline, CDR1 is SGDLS and CDR2 YYNGEE. CDR3 bases: TGTGCCAGCAGCGTAGCCACAGGGGGCTCTGAAGCTTTCTTT. It translates to CASSVATGGSEAFF.

This clonotype appeared a few times. The chain couples TRBV4-1 to TRBJ1-2; D is ambiguous. Trimming took off 0 bases at V and 6 bases at J, with 17 bases between the two ends. The CDR3 has 16 residues. In germline, CDR1 is MGHRA, CDR2 YSYEKL. CDR3 in amino acids: CASSQDPRGEGHGYTF. The CDR3 DNA reads as TGCGCCAGCAGCCAAGACCCCAGAGGAGAAGGTCATGGCTACACCTTC.

Remarks on this clonotype: Because the CDR3 is missing its conserved closing phenylalanine or tryptophan, this is likely a read error. V and J are TRBV2 and TRBJ2-1; maybe TRBD2 (5 bases). Germline V gives CDR1 SNHLY, CDR2 FYNNEI. The CDR3 consists of 15 residues. Trimming shortened V by 3 bases and J by 0 bases, and 9 bases separated the two germline ends. As DNA, the CDR3 is TGTGCCAGCAGTGATTTGGGGAGCTCCTACAATGAGCAGTTCTCC. It encodes CASSDLGSSYNEQFS.

This clonotype was found many times. The chain is built from TRBV24-1 and TRBJ2-2, with D possibly matching TRBD1 (5 bases). Trimming removed 7 bases at V and 4 bases at J, with 15 bases between. Germline V CDR1 and CDR2: KGHDR, SFDVKD. This CDR3 has 15 residues. CDR3 sequence reads: CATSFSEDITGELFF. Here the CDR3 DNA reads TGTGCCACCAGCTTTTCTGAGGACATCACCGGGGAGCTGTTTTTT.

This clonotype was counted at least ten times. This chain joins TRBV19 and TRBJ2-7; TRBD1 matches at 10 bases. Germline V gene sequence: CDR1 LNHDA, CDR2 SQIVND (reference sequence). V gave up 3 bases and J gave up 3 bases; unmatched junction bases: 2. The CDR3 contains 14 residues. The CDR3 loop reads CASSIGTGDYEQYF. CDR3 bases: TGTGCCAGTAGTATTGGGACAGGGGACTACGAGCAGTACTTC. Variable domain in full (rest from reference TRBV19 and TRBJ2-7): DGGITQSPKYLFRKEGQNVTLSCEQNLNHDAMYWYRQDPGQGLRLIYYSQIVNDFQKGDIAEGYSVSREKKESFPLTVTSAQKNPTAFYLCASSIGTGDYEQYFGPGTRLTVT.

The chain couples TRBV27 to TRBJ1-1; TRBD1 matches 8 bases. The germline V gene has CDR1 MNHEY and CDR2 SMNVEV (reference sequence). This CDR3 has 13 residues. With 5 bases clipped from V and 6 bases from J, the junction kept 5 bases outside the gene matches. DNA of the CDR3: TGTGCCAGCAGTCTACAGGGGGTCGCTGAAGCTTTCTTT. It is translated as CASSLQGVAEAFF.

In nucleotides, the CDR3 is TGTGCCAGCGAAGCCCTACAGACAGGGGGCACTGAAGCTTTCTTT. Translating it yields CASEALQTGGTEAFF. The chain joins TRBV9 to TRBJ1-1; 9 bases agree with TRBD1. In germline, CDR1 is SGDLS, CDR2 YYNGEE. CDR3 size: 15 residues. V dropped 7 bases and J dropped 4; count of bases not matched to a gene: 11.

This chain connects TRBV30 to TRBJ2-1; D is undetermined. Trimming stripped 4 bases from V and 2 bases from J, with 15 bases between. CDR1 is GTSNPN, CDR2 SVGIG, per germline (reference sequence). The CDR3 extends over 15 amino acids. In DNA, the CDR3 is TGTGCCTGGACCCCGACAAGTTTCACCTACAATGAGCAGTTCTTC. This encodes CAWTPTSFTYNEQFF.

In nucleotides, the CDR3 is TGTGCCAGCAGCTCTCCTAAGGGGTTTACTGAAGCTTTCTTT. Its protein product is CASSSPKGFTEAFF. This chain connects TRBV9 to TRBJ1-1; D possibly corresponds to TRBD1 (5 bases). The CDR3 sequence is 14 residues long. The V end was cut by 4 bases, the J end by 5 bases, with 15 bases between. From germline, CDR1 is SGDLS and CDR2 YYNGEE.